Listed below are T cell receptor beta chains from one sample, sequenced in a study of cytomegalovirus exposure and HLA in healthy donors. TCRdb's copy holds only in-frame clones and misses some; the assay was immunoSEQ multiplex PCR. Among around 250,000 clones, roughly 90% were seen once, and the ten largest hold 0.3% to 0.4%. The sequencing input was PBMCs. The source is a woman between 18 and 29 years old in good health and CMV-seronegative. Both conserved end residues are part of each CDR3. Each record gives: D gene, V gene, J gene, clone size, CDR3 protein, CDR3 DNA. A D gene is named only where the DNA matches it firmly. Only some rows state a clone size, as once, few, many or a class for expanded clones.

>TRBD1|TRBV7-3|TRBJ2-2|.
CASSYQGATGELFF
TGTGCCAGCAGTTACCAGGGGGCCACCGGGGAGCTGTTTTTT
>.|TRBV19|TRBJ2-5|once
CASAGEWSGETQYF
TGTGCCAGCGCCGGGGAGTGGTCGGGGGAGACCCAGTACTTC
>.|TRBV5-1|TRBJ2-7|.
CASLTDRYEQYF
TGCGCCAGCCTCACTGACAGGTACGAGCAGTACTTC
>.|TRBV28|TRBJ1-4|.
CASSFKGRHEKLFF
TGTGCCAGCAGTTTTAAGGGGCGGCATGAAAAACTGTTTTTT
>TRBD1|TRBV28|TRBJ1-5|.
CASSAGGYNQPQHF
TGTGCCAGCAGTGCAGGGGGCTACAATCAGCCCCAGCATTTT
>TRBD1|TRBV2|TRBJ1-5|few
CASSVRGQGLQPQHF
TGTGCCAGCAGTGTAAGGGGACAGGGCCTTCAGCCCCAGCATTTT
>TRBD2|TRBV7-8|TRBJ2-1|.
CASSSVAGGYNEQFF
TGTGCCAGCAGCTCCGTAGCGGGGGGGTACAATGAGCAGTTCTTC
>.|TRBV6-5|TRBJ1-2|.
CASRSTGDYYGYTF
TGTGCCAGCAGGTCGACAGGAGATTACTATGGCTACACCTTC
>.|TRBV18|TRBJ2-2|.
CASSWDSNTGELFF
TGTGCCAGCTCTTGGGACTCGAACACCGGGGAGCTGTTTTTT
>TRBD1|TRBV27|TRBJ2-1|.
CASSFATQGGDEQFF
TGTGCCAGCAGTTTTGCGACTCAAGGGGGCGATGAGCAGTTCTTC
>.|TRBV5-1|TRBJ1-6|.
CASSLVSPSSPLHF
TGCGCCAGCAGCTTGGTTTCCCCGAGTTCACCCCTCCACTTT
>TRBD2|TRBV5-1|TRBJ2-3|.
CASSSLIASGGLDTQYF
TGCGCCAGCAGCTCCTTAATTGCTAGCGGGGGGCTAGATACGCAGTATTTT
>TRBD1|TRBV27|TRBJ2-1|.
CASSLSDRGGDEQFF
TGTGCCAGCAGTTTATCGGACAGGGGGGGGGATGAGCAGTTCTTC
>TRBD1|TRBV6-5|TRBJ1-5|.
CASTPGQGARQPQHF
TGTGCCAGCACTCCGGGACAGGGGGCTCGTCAGCCCCAGCATTTT
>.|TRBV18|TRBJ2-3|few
CASSGPAYRNTDTQYF
TGTGCCAGCTCGGGCCCCGCTTACAGGAACACAGATACGCAGTATTTT
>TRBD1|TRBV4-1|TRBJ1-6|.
CASSQVIRTGESPLHF
TGCGCCAGCAGCCAAGTAATCCGGACAGGGGAATCACCCCTCCACTTT
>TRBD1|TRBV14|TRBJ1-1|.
CATGDRANTEAFF
TGTGCCACCGGGGACAGAGCGAACACTGAAGCTTTCTTT